The T cell receptor beta chain described here comes from a study of blood T cells in healthy people across ages. Points from the study as a whole: PBMCs left unsorted prevented a conclusive naive versus antigen-experienced comparison.

Primers used in a second PCR of roughly 6 to 11 cycles were a sample-barcoded 5' primer and a J-beta primer mix. TCRdb recomputed calls from the 5' RACE reads with MiXCR, one row per CDR3 protein. The table lists 1.5 million to 2 million distinct CDR3 sequences, roughly 30% of them singletons. Per germline, CDR1 MNHNS and CDR2 SASEGT. Trimming removed 6 bases from V and 3 bases from J, with 15 bases in between. This CDR3 has 15 residues. The authors drew around 9.4 milliliters of peripheral blood from each donor. The total RNA that was extracted per sample amounted to at least 5 micrograms. A few counts support this clonotype. The antigen remains undetermined.

The V call is TRBV6-1, the J call TRBJ2-1; D is perhaps TRBD2 (5 bases). This sequence originates from a woman aged 30 to 39 in good health. Sequencing input: blood. CDR3 region: CASSHPSLRYNEQFF. The CDR3 coding sequence is TGTGCCAGCAGCCACCCTAGCCTTCGCTACAATGAGCAGTTCTTC.